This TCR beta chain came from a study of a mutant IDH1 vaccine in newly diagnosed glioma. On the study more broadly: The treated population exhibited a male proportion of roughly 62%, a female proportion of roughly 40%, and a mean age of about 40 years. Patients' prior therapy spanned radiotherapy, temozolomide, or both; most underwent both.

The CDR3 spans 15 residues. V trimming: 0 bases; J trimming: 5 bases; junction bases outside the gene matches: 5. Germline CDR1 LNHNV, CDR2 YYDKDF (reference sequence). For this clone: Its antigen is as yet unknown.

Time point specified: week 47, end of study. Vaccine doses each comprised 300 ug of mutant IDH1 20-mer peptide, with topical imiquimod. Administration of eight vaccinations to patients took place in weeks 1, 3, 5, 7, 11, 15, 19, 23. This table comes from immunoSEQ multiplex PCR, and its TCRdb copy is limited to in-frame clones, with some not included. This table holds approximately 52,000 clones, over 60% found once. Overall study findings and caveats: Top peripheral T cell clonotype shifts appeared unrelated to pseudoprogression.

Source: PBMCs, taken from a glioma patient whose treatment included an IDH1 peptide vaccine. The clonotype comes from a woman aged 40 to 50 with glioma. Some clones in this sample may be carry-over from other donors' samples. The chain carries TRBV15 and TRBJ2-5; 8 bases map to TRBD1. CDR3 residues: CATSRDRGLGETQYF. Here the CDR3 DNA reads TGTGCCACCAGCAGAGACAGGGGGCTAGGGGAGACCCAGTACTTC.